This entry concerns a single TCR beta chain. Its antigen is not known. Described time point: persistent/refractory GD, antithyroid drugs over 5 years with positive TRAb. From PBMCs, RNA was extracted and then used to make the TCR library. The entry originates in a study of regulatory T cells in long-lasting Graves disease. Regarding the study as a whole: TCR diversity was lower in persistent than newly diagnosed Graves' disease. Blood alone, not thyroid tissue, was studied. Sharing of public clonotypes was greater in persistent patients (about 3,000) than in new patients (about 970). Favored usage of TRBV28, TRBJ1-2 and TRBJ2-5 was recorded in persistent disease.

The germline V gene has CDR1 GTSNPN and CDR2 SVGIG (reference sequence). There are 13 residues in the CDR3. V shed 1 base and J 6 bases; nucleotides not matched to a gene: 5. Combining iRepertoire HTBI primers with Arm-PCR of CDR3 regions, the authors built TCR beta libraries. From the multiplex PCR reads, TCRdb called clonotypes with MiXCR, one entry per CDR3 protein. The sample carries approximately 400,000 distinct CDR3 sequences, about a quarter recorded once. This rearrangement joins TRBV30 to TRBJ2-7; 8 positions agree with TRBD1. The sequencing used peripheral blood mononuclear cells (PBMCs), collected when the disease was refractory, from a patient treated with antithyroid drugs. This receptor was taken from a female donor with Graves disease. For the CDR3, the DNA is TGTGCCTGGAGTGGCGGACAGGGACGCGAGCAGTACTTC. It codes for CAWSGGQGREQYF.